This T cell receptor (beta chain) was profiled in a study of cytomegalovirus exposure and HLA in healthy donors. This PCR relied on a set of 60 Vbeta primers and 13 Jbeta primers. The assay was immunoSEQ multiplex PCR, and TCRdb's table has in-frame clones only and misses some. The data show 85,000 to 95,000 clones, over 70% seen once. Study results and limitations: Among CMV-associated TCR beta chains, most appeared HLA-restricted in a later analysis. Confirmation in vitro established that three CMV-associated chains were specific for CMV antigens. A later analysis linked a missense DCLRE1C variant to TCR beta V- and J-gene trimming. Most TCR beta V segments were productive about 87% or about 30% of the time in an earlier analysis.

Germline V gives CDR1 PRHDT, CDR2 FYEKMQ (reference sequence). V was trimmed by 4 bases and J by 0 bases, leaving 15 bases between them. This CDR3 comprises 17 residues. A few counts support this clone. The antigen remains unidentified. Material: PBMCs. V usage is TRBV13 and J usage is TRBJ2-2; maybe TRBD1 (6 bases). This receptor was identified in a man younger than 40 in good health and CMV-seropositive. The DNA for the CDR3 is TGTGCCAGCAGCTCATTTCGACAGGCCACGAACACCGGGGAGCTGTTTTTT. As protein: CASSSFRQATNTGELFF.